These 23 T cell receptor beta chains came from one sample sequenced in a study of blood T cell repertoires in COVID-19. Using immunoSEQ multiplex PCR, the repertoire was profiled, and TCRdb retains in-frame clones only, with some absent. Of some 12,000 clones listed, over 90% are singletons. The sequenced material came from peripheral blood. The receptors originated from a woman aged 70-85 years with active COVID-19.

The chain uses TRBV29-1 and TRBJ1-2; D ambiguous. The CDR3 length is 13 residues. The V and J ends lost 1 base and 4 bases respectively, with 10 bases between them. The V gene's germline CDR1 is SQVTM and CDR2 ANQGSEA. Written as DNA, the CDR3 is TGCAGCGTTGAAGGCCCACAGTCCTATGGCTACACCTTC. Its protein product is CSVEGPQSYGYTF.

This chain uses TRBV11-2 with TRBJ1-1, with D unclear. From germline, CDR1 is SGHAT and CDR2 FQNNGV. The CDR3 loop spans 16 amino acids. Deletions cut 4 bases from V and 6 bases from J, with 21 bases between. CDR3 residues: CASSSTIGLSGAEAFF. In nucleotides, the CDR3 is TGTGCCAGCAGCTCTACTATTGGGTTGAGTGGAGCTGAAGCTTTCTTT.

V gene TRBV5-5 combines with J gene TRBJ1-2; D gene uncertain. The CDR3 runs 16 residues. Trimming left V 0 bases short and J 4 bases short, with 16 bases between. The germline gives CDR1 SGHKS, CDR2 YYEKEE (reference sequence). CDR3 loop: CASSLAVQTSGYGYTF. CDR3 DNA: TGTGCCAGCAGCTTGGCCGTACAGACGAGTGGCTATGGCTACACCTTC.

To note about this clone: This same CDR3 is encoded by further DNA sequences in the sample. The V gene is TRBV28, the J gene TRBJ2-6, with TRBD1 matching 7 bases. The CDR3 is 14 amino acids. Germline V gives CDR1 MDHEN, CDR2 SYDVKM. The V and J ends lost 6 bases and 3 bases, in that order; junction bases with no gene match: 2. The chain's CDR3 is CASRQGSGANVLTF. CDR3 sequence (DNA): TGTGCCAGCAGACAGGGGAGTGGGGCCAACGTCCTGACTTTC. Complete variable domain (other parts from reference TRBV28 and TRBJ2-6): DVKVTQSSRYLVKRTGEKVFLECVQDMDHENMFWYRQDPGLGLRLIYFSYDVKMKEKGDIPEGYSVSREKKERFSLILESASTNQTSMYLCASRQGSGANVLTFGAGSRLTVL.

This clone came up once. V gene TRBV13 combines with J gene TRBJ2-2, with TRBD1 identical over 8 bases. This CDR3 is 15 amino acids long. Losses at the gene ends were 6 bases for V and 6 bases for J; bases not matched to a gene: 9. Germline CDR1 reads PRHDT; CDR2 reads FYEKMQ (reference sequence). CDR3 DNA: TGTGCCAGCAGACCAGGGGGCAAGGGATCCGGGGAGCTGTTTTTT. It yields the protein CASRPGGKGSGELFF. The full variable domain, in which reference TRBV13 and TRBJ2-2 provide the parts outside the CDR3, is AAGVIQSPRHLIKEKRETATLKCYPIPRHDTVYWYQQGPGQDPQFLISFYEKMQSDKGSIPDRFSAQQFSDYHSELNMSSLELGDSALYFCASRPGGKGSGELFFGEGSRLTVL.

This chain connects TRBV7-6 to TRBJ2-1; 10 positions match TRBD2. This CDR3 is 17 amino acids long. The J segment lost 7 bases and the V segment lost 1 base, leaving 10 bases of the junction unmatched. The germline V gene encodes CDR1 SGHVS and CDR2 FNYEAQ. The CDR3 sequence is CASSLVSWLAGENEQFF. The CDR3 DNA reads as TGTGCCAGCAGCTTAGTGTCTTGGCTAGCGGGAGAGAATGAGCAGTTCTTC.

The CDR3 reads CASSLAPGVGYEQYF. The CDR3 DNA reads as TGCGCCAGCAGCTTGGCCCCCGGGGTAGGCTACGAGCAGTACTTC. J is TRBJ2-7 and V is TRBV5-1; a weak D match, TRBD2 (5 bases). The V gene lost 0 bases and the J gene lost 3 bases, with 13 bases spanning the gap. This CDR3 spans 15 amino acids. Germline V gene data show CDR1 as SGHRS and CDR2 as YFSETQ.

This chain connects TRBV5-1 to TRBJ2-1; 10 bases agree with TRBD2. CDR3 length: 18 residues. The ends lost 4 bases at V and 6 bases at J; junction bases unmatched: 16. The germline gives CDR1 SGHRS, CDR2 YFSETQ. The CDR3 reads CASSTRALLAGVANEQFF. DNA of the CDR3: TGCGCCAGCAGCACCCGGGCCCTCCTAGCGGGAGTGGCCAATGAGCAGTTCTTC.

A few counts support this clone. V and J are TRBV6-5 and TRBJ2-1; D is unclear. This CDR3 comprises 14 residues. Trimming removed 8 bases from V and 5 bases from J, with 16 bases in between. Per germline, CDR1 MNHEY and CDR2 SVGAGI. CDR3 bases: TGTGCCAGCTGCCCTGGTGACTTACACAATGAGCAGTTCTTC. Protein: CASCPGDLHNEQFF.

The chain has TRBV7-2 and TRBJ2-1; 7 bases match TRBD2. Germline V lookup: CDR1 SGHTA, CDR2 FQGNSA. The CDR3 has 12 residues. The CDR3 sequence: CSGGGPHNEQFF. CDR3 bases: TGTTCGGGGGGAGGGCCCCACAATGAGCAGTTCTTC.

This clone occurred once. This chain links TRBV29-1 with TRBJ2-4; 7 nucleotides agree with TRBD1. The CDR3 length is 17 residues. The junction had 19 bases not matched to a gene; V was cut back by 6 bases and J by 5 bases. Germline values: CDR1 SQVTM, CDR2 ANQGSEA. CDR3 sequence (DNA): TGCAGCGTGACACGGGCAGGGGGTCCGTTAAGGGAAAACATTCAGTACTTC. Translating gives CSVTRAGGPLRENIQYF.

The rearrangement uses TRBV6-6 and TRBJ2-1, with 10 positions matching TRBD1. Germline loops: CDR1 MNHNY, CDR2 SVGAGI (reference sequence). The CDR3 sequence is 15 residues long. With 6 bases clipped from V and 2 bases from J, the junction kept 4 bases outside the gene matches. The CDR3 protein is CASRDRGPAYNEQFF. The DNA of the CDR3 is TGTGCCAGCAGAGACAGGGGGCCGGCCTACAATGAGCAGTTCTTC.

The chain uses TRBV5-1 and TRBJ1-5; D may be TRBD1 (6 bases). Trimming cost V 1 base and J 7 bases, with 12 bases left between them. CDR3 size: 14 residues. Germline lookup yields CDR1 SGHRS and CDR2 YFSETQ. CDR3 DNA: TGCGCCAGCAGCTTGAGTGGGGGCGAACAGCCCCAGCATTTT. Protein product: CASSLSGGEQPQHF.

The CDR3 protein is CASSPSSGRITDTQYF. CDR3 DNA: TGTGCCAGCAGCCCTTCCAGCGGGAGGATAACAGATACGCAGTATTTT. The genes are TRBV3-1 (or the pseudogene TRBV3-2) and TRBJ2-3, with 9 bases fitting TRBD2. After removal of 4 bases from V and 3 bases from J, the junction contained 8 bases not matched to a gene. The germline V gene encodes CDR1 LGHDT and CDR2 YNNKEL (reference sequence). The CDR3 runs to 16 residues.

This chain joins TRBV9 and TRBJ2-3; 7 bases line up with TRBD2. With 3 bases clipped from V and 3 bases from J, the junction kept 7 bases outside the gene matches. Germline values: CDR1 SGDLS, CDR2 YYNGEE. The CDR3 spans 15 residues. CDR3 nucleotide sequence: TGTGCCAGCAGCGCCTGGGAGGGCCGAACAGATACGCAGTATTTT. Protein product: CASSAWEGRTDTQYF.

The chain links TRBV5-5 to TRBJ2-1; TRBD1 aligns across 8 bases. Germline V CDR1 and CDR2: SGHKS, YYEKEE (reference sequence). The CDR3 spans 20 residues. V lost 4 bases, J lost 7 bases, and 25 bases stayed unmatched. The CDR3, as DNA: TGTGCCAGCAGCCGAGGGGGCAGGGGGCGCCAAGGGCCCTCCGTTAATGAGCAGTTCTTC. Translated: CASSRGGRGRQGPSVNEQFF. The variable domain in full, with the rest retrieved from reference TRBV5-5 and TRBJ2-1, is DAGVTQSPTHLIKTRGQQVTLRCSPISGHKSVSWYQQVLGQGPQFIFQYYEKEERGRGNFPDRFSARQFPNYSSELNVNALLLGDSALYLCASSRGGRGRQGPSVNEQFFGPGTRLTVL.

The chain recombines TRBV27 with TRBJ2-7; D might be TRBD1 (5 bases). Germline V lookup: CDR1 MNHEY, CDR2 SMNVEV (reference sequence). The CDR3 has 13 residues. V was trimmed by 5 bases and J by 4 bases, leaving 12 bases between them. In DNA form, the CDR3 reads TGTGCCAGCAGTCTGACCAGGGTTTACGAGCAGTACTTC. Translated: CASSLTRVYEQYF.

This chain joins TRBV28 and TRBJ2-3, with 15 nucleotides matching TRBD2. Germline V CDR1 and CDR2: MDHEN, SYDVKM. The CDR3 length is 17 residues. V lost 2 bases and J lost 3; bases outside the gene matches: 3. The CDR3 nucleotides read TGTGCCAGCAGTTTAGGACTAGCGGGAGGGCCGACAGATACGCAGTATTTT. This gives the protein CASSLGLAGGPTDTQYF.

The chain couples TRBV11-2 to TRBJ2-1; TRBD2 might be the D (6 bases). This CDR3 has 15 residues. Looked up from germline, CDR1 is SGHAT and CDR2 is FQNNGV. Between the trimmed V and J ends, which lost 7 bases and 3 bases, there was a span of 16 bases. As DNA, the CDR3 is TGTGCCAGCACTTCGTGGGATAGCGGCTACAATGAGCAGTTCTTC. This sequence encodes CASTSWDSGYNEQFF.

Written as DNA, the CDR3 is TGTGCCAGCAGCTTCTCAGGGCAAGAGACCCAGTACTTC. It encodes CASSFSGQETQYF. V is TRBV11-2 and J is TRBJ2-5; possible D gene TRBD1, 5 bases. This CDR3 is built from 13 residues. In germline, CDR1 is SGHAT, CDR2 FQNNGV. V lost 3 bases and J 2 bases, leaving 7 bases between the germline ends.

The rearrangement links TRBV24-1 to TRBJ2-2; D call uncertain. Germline CDR1 is KGHDR and CDR2 is SFDVKD. The CDR3 extends over 14 amino acids. Trimming removed 4 bases at V and 1 base at J, with 6 bases between. The CDR3 DNA reads TGTGCCACCAGTGAATACAGGAACACCGGGGAGCTGTTTTTT. Amino acid sequence: CATSEYRNTGELFF.

The chain combines TRBV7-2 with TRBJ2-7; 7 positions agree with TRBD1. CDR1 SGHTA and CDR2 FQGNSA come from the germline V gene. V shed 1 base, J shed 2 bases, and the junction held 2 bases outside the gene matches. This CDR3 comprises 14 residues. The DNA for the CDR3 is TGTGCCAGCAGCTTAGAGGGGGCTACCTACGAGCAGTACTTC. Translated, it gives CASSLEGATYEQYF. Together with reference TRBV7-2 and TRBJ2-7, the CDR3 gives the full variable domain: GAGVSQSPSNKVTEKGKDVELRCDPISGHTALYWYRQSLGQGLEFLIYFQGNSAPDKSGLPSDRFSAERTGGSVSTLTIQRTQQEDSAVYLCASSLEGATYEQYFGPGTRLTVT.

This chain joins TRBV9 and TRBJ2-3; no reliable D call. The germline CDR1 and CDR2 sequences are SGDLS and YYNGEE. The CDR3 runs 15 residues. The V gene lost 4 bases and the J gene lost 1 base, with 13 bases spanning the gap. This CDR3 reads CASSPVVRGTDTQYF. CDR3 bases: TGTGCCAGCAGCCCCGTAGTACGGGGCACAGATACGCAGTATTTT.